These 13 T cell receptor beta chains were all obtained from the same sample, sequenced in a study of Ad26.COV2.S vaccination and SARS-CoV-2 variants. Treatment of the sample: 19 received Ad26.COV2.S at low or high dose, single or two shots; about 5 received placebo; per-sample allocation not given. Day 63 after the first injection of vaccine or placebo was the sampling time. Data came from immunoSEQ multiplex PCR; TCRdb stores just in-frame clones and leaves some out. The profile shows about 390,000 clones, 92% of them singletons. Sequenced here: peripheral blood, sampled in a trial of Ad26.COV2.S vaccine versus placebo. These receptors were obtained from a person between 18 and 59 years old who received the Ad26.COV2.S COVID-19 vaccine or a placebo.

This clone was detected once. The DNA of the CDR3 is TGTGCCAGTAGCGATAGCGGGGGGTCACCAAATGAGCAGTTCTTC. Protein: CASSDSGGSPNEQFF. V is TRBV19 and J is TRBJ2-1; 10 bases line up with TRBD2. The CDR3 spans 15 residues. Germline trimming cut 6 bases from V and 7 bases from J; bases unmatched to any gene: 9. Germline assignment: CDR1 LNHDA and CDR2 SQIVND (reference sequence).

The J gene is TRBJ1-1, the V gene TRBV5-1; no reliable D call. From germline, CDR1 is SGHRS and CDR2 YFSETQ. V gave up 7 bases and J gave up 3 bases, with 16 bases separating them. CDR3 length: 14 residues. CDR3 in amino acids: CASSWGGRDTEAFF. CDR3 coding DNA: TGCGCCAGCTCGTGGGGAGGAAGGGACACTGAAGCTTTCTTT. Combining the CDR3 with reference TRBV5-1 and TRBJ1-1 gives the whole variable domain KAGVTQTPRYLIKTRGQQVTLSCSPISGHRSVSWYQQTPGQGLQFLFEYFSETQRNKGNFPGRFSGRQFSNSRSEMNVSTLELGDSALYLCASSWGGRDTEAFFGQGTRLTVV.

In this sample, this clone turned up once. The V call is TRBV9, the J call TRBJ2-4, with no clear D. Germline-derived CDR1 and CDR2 are SGDLS and YYNGEE. Trimming cost V 5 bases and J 5 bases, with 14 bases left between them. The CDR3 extends over 14 amino acids. CDR3 DNA: TGTGCCAGCAGTCCCGGGTACCAGCAAAACATTCAGTACTTC. It encodes CASSPGYQQNIQYF. The full variable domain, rest sourced from reference TRBV9 and TRBJ2-4, is DSGVTQTPKHLITATGQRVTLRCSPRSGDLSVYWYQQSLDQGLQFLIQYYNGEERAKGNILERFSAQQFPDLHSELNLSSLELGDSALYFCASSPGYQQNIQYFGAGTRLSVL.

The genes are TRBV6-6 and TRBJ2-3, with D uncertain. This CDR3 is 16 amino acids long. Trimming pared 0 bases from V and 1 base from J, leaving 11 bases between. Germline V gives CDR1 MNHNY, CDR2 SVGAGI (reference sequence). CDR3 DNA sequence: TGTGCCAGCAGTTACTCTCCCAACCTCGGCACAGATACGCAGTATTTT. Its translation: CASSYSPNLGTDTQYF.

This chain uses TRBV5-6 with TRBJ1-2; 10 positions agree with TRBD1. The V segment lost 6 bases and the J segment 4 bases; nucleotides outside the gene matches: 6. The CDR3 has 14 residues. CDR1 is SGHDT, CDR2 YYEEEE, per germline. The CDR3 nucleotides are TGTGCCAGCACCAAAGACAGGGGGCCCTATGGCTACACCTTC. Translation: CASTKDRGPYGYTF.

This chain connects TRBV13 to TRBJ2-7; D not resolved. The CDR3 covers 12 residues. Germline V gene data show CDR1 as PRHDT and CDR2 as FYEKMQ (reference sequence). V lost 5 bases to trimming and J lost 3 bases, with 8 bases between them. CDR3: CASSHPGYEQYF. CDR3 DNA: TGTGCCAGCAGCCACCCAGGCTACGAGCAGTACTTC.

This clone was recorded once. The chain has TRBV4-3 and TRBJ1-4; a possible D gene is TRBD1 (5 bases). CDR3 size: 16 residues. V dropped 4 bases and J dropped 0 bases, with 12 bases sitting between them. Germline V lookup: CDR1 LGHNA, CDR2 YSLEER. As DNA, the CDR3 is TGCGCCAGCAGCCTTCTTGTGGGGGCAACTAATGAAAAACTGTTTTTT. Its protein is CASSLLVGATNEKLFF.

This chain joins TRBV7-9 and TRBJ2-7, with 9 bases fitting TRBD2. The ends lost 5 bases at V and 2 bases at J; junction bases unmatched: 7. The CDR3 covers 15 residues. Germline-derived CDR1 and CDR2 are SEHNR and FQNEAQ (reference sequence). The CDR3, as DNA: TGTGCCAGCAGCCGCTCGGGACTAGCCACCTACGAGCAGTACTTC. Protein: CASSRSGLATYEQYF.

V is TRBV27 and J is TRBJ2-7; 9 bases are a match to TRBD1. V shed 3 bases, J shed 2 bases, and the junction held 5 bases outside the gene matches. CDR3 size: 15 residues. Germline CDR1 and CDR2: MNHEY and SMNVEV (reference sequence). This CDR3 is CASSFIRQGAYEQYF. The DNA of the CDR3 is TGTGCCAGCAGTTTTATAAGACAGGGGGCCTACGAGCAGTACTTC.

The rearrangement joins TRBV7-9 to TRBJ2-2, with 7 bases aligning to TRBD1. CDR3 length: 15 amino acids. The germline CDR1 and CDR2 sequences are SEHNR and FQNEAQ (reference sequence). Losses at the gene ends were 1 base for V and 1 base for J; bases not matched to a gene: 0. CDR3 protein: CASSLDRGNTGELFF. CDR3 bases: TGTGCCAGCAGCTTAGACAGGGGGAACACCGGGGAGCTGTTTTTT. The complete variable domain, with remaining parts taken from reference TRBV7-9 and TRBJ2-2, reads DTGVSQNPRHKITKRGQNVTFRCDPISEHNRLYWYRQTLGQGPEFLTYFQNEAQLEKSRLLSDRFSAERPKGSFSTLEIQRTEQGDSAMYLCASSLDRGNTGELFFGEGSRLTVL.

The chain combines TRBV6-2 or TRBV6-3 with TRBJ1-2; 7 bases map to TRBD1. The ends lost 5 bases at V and 4 bases at J; junction bases unmatched: 4. The CDR3 is 13 residues long. CDR1 is MNHEY and CDR2 is SVGEGT in the germline V gene. DNA for the CDR3: TGTGCCAGCAGTCGGACAGGAACCTATGGCTACACCTTC. Translated, it gives CASSRTGTYGYTF.

This chain uses TRBV5-5 with TRBJ2-7, with 9 nucleotides matching TRBD1. V shed 0 bases, J shed 2 bases, and the junction held 9 bases outside the gene matches. This CDR3 region has 17 residues. From germline, CDR1 is SGHKS and CDR2 YYEKEE (reference sequence). CDR3 sequence: CASSLDLRDRETYEQYF. As DNA, the CDR3 is TGTGCCAGCAGCTTGGATCTCCGGGACAGGGAGACCTACGAGCAGTACTTC.

This clone was seen a few times. This chain connects TRBV24-1 to TRBJ1-5; D may be TRBD1 (5 bases). Germline loops: CDR1 KGHDR, CDR2 SFDVKD. This CDR3 spans 14 amino acids. V dropped 5 bases and J dropped 2 bases, with 9 bases sitting between them. The CDR3 loop reads CATSAGTRNQPQHF. The CDR3 bases are TGTGCCACCAGTGCGGGGACCCGCAATCAGCCCCAGCATTTT.